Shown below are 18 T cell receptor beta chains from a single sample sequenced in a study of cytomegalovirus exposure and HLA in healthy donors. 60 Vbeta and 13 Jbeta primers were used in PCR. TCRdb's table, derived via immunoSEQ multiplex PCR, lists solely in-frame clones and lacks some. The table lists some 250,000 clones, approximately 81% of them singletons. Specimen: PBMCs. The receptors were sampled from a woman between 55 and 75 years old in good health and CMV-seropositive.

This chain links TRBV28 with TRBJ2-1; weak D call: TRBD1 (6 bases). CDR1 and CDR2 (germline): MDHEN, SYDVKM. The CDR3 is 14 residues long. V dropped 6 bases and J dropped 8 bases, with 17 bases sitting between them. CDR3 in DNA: TGTGCCAGCAGAAAGCTCAGGGGTAGCTATGAGCAGTTCTTC. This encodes CASRKLRGSYEQFF.

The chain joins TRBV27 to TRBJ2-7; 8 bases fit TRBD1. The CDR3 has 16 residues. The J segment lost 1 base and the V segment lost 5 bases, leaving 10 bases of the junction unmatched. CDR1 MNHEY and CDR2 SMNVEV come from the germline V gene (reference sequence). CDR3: CASSPRQGPMSYEQYF. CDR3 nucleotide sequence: TGTGCCAGCAGTCCACGACAGGGGCCTATGTCCTACGAGCAGTACTTC.

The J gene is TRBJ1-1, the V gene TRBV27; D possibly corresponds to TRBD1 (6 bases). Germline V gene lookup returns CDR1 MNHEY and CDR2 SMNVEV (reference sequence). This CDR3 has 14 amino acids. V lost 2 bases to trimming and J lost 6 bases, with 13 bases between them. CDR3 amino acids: CASSLGGATAEAFF. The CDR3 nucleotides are TGTGCCAGCAGTTTAGGGGGGGCCACGGCTGAAGCTTTCTTT.

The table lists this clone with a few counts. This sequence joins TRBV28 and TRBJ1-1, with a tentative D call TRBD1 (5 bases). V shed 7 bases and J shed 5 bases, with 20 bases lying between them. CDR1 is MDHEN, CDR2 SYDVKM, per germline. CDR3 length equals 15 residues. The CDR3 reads CASIPRQGWNTEAFF. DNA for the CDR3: TGTGCCAGCATCCCCCGGCAGGGTTGGAATACTGAAGCTTTCTTT.

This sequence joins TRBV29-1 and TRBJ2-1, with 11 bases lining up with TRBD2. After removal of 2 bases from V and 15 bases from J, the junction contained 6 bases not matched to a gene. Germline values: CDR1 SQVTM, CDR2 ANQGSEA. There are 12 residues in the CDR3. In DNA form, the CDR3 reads TGCAGCGTTGAACTCCTAGCGGGAGGCTTGTTCTTC. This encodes CSVELLAGGLFF.

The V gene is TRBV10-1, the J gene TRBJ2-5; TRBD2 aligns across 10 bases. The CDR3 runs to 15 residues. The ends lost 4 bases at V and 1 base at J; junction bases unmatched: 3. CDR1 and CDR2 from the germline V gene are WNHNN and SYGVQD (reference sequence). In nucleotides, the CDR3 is TGCGCCAGCAGTGCCAGCGGGAGGGCCCAAGAGACCCAGTACTTC. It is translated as CASSASGRAQETQYF.

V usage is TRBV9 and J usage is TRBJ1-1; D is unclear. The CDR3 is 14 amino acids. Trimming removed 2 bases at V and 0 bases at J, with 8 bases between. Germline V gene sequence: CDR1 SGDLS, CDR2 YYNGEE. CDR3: CASSVGTVNTEAFF. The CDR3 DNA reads TGTGCCAGCAGCGTCGGTACAGTGAACACTGAAGCTTTCTTT.

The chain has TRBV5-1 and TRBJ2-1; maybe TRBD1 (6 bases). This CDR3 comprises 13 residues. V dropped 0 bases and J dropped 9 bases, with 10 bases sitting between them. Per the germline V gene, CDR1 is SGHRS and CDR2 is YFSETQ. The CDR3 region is CASSLDWGLEQFF. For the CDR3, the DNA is TGCGCCAGCAGCTTGGATTGGGGGCTTGAGCAGTTCTTC. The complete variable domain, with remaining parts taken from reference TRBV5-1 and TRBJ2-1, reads KAGVTQTPRYLIKTRGQQVTLSCSPISGHRSVSWYQQTPGQGLQFLFEYFSETQRNKGNFPGRFSGRQFSNSRSEMNVSTLELGDSALYLCASSLDWGLEQFFGPGTRLTVL.

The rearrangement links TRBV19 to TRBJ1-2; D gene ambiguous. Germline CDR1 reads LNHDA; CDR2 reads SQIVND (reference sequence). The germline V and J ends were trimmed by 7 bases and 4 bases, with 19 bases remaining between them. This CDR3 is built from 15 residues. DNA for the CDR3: TGTGCCAGTACGGTCGCGGGTCGTACGGCCTATGGCTACACCTTC. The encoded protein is CASTVAGRTAYGYTF.

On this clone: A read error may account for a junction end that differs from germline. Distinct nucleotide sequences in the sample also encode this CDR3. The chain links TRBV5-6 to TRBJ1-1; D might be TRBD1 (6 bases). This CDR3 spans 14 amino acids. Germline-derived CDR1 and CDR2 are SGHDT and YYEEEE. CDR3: CASSLQGGKTEAFF. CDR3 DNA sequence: TGTGCCAGCAGCTTACAGGGAGGGAAAACTGAGGCTTTCTTT.

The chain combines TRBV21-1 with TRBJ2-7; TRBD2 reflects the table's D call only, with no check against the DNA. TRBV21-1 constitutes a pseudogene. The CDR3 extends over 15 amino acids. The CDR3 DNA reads TGTGCCAGCAGCAGCAAAACGGGAGAGAGCTACGAGCAGTACTTC. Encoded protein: CASSSKTGESYEQYF.

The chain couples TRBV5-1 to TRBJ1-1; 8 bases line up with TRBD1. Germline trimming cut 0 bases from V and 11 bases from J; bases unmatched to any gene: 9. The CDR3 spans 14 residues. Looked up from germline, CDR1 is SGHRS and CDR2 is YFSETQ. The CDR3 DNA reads TGCGCCAGCAGCTTGGCCCAGTCAGGGGGCTCGGCTTTCTTT. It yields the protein CASSLAQSGGSAFF. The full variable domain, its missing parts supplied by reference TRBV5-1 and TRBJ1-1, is KAGVTQTPRYLIKTRGQQVTLSCSPISGHRSVSWYQQTPGQGLQFLFEYFSETQRNKGNFPGRFSGRQFSNSRSEMNVSTLELGDSALYLCASSLAQSGGSAFFGQGTRLTVV.

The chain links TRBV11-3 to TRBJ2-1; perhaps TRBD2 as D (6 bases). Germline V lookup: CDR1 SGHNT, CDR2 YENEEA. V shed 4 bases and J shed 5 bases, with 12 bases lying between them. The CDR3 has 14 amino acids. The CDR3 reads CASSSPPGDNEQFF. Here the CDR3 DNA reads TGTGCCAGCAGCTCCCCGCCGGGGGACAATGAGCAGTTCTTC. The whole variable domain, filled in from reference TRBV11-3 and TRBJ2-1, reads EAGVVQSPRYKIIEKKQPVAFWCNPISGHNTLYWYLQNLGQGPELLIRYENEEAVDDSQLPKDRFSAERLKGVDSTLKIQPAELGDSAVYLCASSSPPGDNEQFFGPGTRLTVL.

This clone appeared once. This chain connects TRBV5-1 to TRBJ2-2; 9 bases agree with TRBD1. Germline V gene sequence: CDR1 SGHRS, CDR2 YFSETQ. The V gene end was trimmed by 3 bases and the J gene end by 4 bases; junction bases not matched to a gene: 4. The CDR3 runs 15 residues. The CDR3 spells CASSWGTGSTGELFF. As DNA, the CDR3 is TGCGCCAGCAGCTGGGGGACAGGGTCCACCGGGGAGCTGTTTTTT.

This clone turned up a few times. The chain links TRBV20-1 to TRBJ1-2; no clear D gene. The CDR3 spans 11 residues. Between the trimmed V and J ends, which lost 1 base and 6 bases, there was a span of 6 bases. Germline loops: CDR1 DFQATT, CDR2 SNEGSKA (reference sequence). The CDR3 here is CSARAENGYTF. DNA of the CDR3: TGCAGTGCTAGAGCCGAGAATGGCTACACCTTC.

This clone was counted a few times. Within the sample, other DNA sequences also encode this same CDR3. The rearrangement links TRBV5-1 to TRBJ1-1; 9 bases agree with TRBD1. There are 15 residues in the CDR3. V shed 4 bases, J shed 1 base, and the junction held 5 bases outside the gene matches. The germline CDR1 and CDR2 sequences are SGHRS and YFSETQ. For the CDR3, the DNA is TGCGCCAGCAGCCCCCGGACAGGGGCGAACACTGAAGCTTTCTTT. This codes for CASSPRTGANTEAFF.

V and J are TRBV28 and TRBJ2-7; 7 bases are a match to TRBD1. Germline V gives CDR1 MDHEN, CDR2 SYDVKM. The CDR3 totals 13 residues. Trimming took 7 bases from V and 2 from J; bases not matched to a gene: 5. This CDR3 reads CASTRTGTYEQYF. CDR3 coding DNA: TGTGCCAGCACCAGGACAGGAACCTACGAGCAGTACTTC.

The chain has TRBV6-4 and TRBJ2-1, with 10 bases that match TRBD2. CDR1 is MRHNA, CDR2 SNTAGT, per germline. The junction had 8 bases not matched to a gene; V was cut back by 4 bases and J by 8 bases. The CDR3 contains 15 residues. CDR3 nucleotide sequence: TGTGCCAGCAGTGTCTCGGGGACTAGCGCAGATGAGCAGTTCTTC. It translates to CASSVSGTSADEQFF.